A selection of T cell receptor beta chains follows, all from one sample in a study of blood T cell repertoires in COVID-19. The protocol was immunoSEQ multiplex PCR, while the TCRdb copy is restricted to in-frame clones and leaves out a portion. The sample shows 95,000 to 110,000 clones, more than 85% of them seen only once. Sequenced input: peripheral blood. The receptors here all came from a human donor in a cohort sampled during active COVID-19. The CDR3 runs from the conserved cysteine through the conserved F or W. D genes are given only for firm matches. Only some rows state a clone size, as once, few, many or a class for expanded clones.

D: -
J: TRBJ1-1
V: TRBV9
size: -
DNA: TGTGCCAGCAGCGTGGGCCCCGGGAACACTGAAGCTTTCTTT
CDR3: CASSVGPGNTEAFF

D: -
J: TRBJ2-2
V: TRBV5-1
size: -
DNA: TGCGCCAGCAGCTTGCAGACCCTGGCGGGCACCGGGGAGCTGTTTTTT
CDR3: CASSLQTLAGTGELFF

D: -
J: TRBJ2-6
V: TRBV7-2
size: -
DNA: TGTGCTCAAAGAAGAGTTAACTCTGGGGCCAACGTCCTGACTTTC
CDR3: CAQRRVNSGANVLTF

D: TRBD2
J: TRBJ2-5
V: TRBV27
size: -
DNA: TGTGCCAGCAGTTCCCTAACTAGCGGGAGGTGGGAGACCCAGTACTTC
CDR3: CASSSLTSGRWETQYF

D: -
J: TRBJ1-1
V: TRBV13
size: -
DNA: TGTGCCAGCAGCTTAGTCCGAGTGAACACTGAAGCTTTCTTT
CDR3: CASSLVRVNTEAFF

D: TRBD1
J: TRBJ2-1
V: TRBV13
size: -
DNA: TGTGCCAGCAGCCCAGAAGCAGGGACAGGGGCGGACAATGAGCAGTTCTTC
CDR3: CASSPEAGTGADNEQFF

D: -
J: TRBJ2-7
V: TRBV3-1/TRBV3-2
size: once
DNA: TGTGCCAGCAGCCAAGGGCACGAGCAGTACTTC
CDR3: CASSQGHEQYF

D: TRBD1
J: TRBJ1-4
V: TRBV5-1
size: -
DNA: TGCGCCAGCAGCTTCGCGGAACAGGGGTTCGGAAAACTGTTTTTT
CDR3: CASSFAEQGFGKLFF

D: TRBD2
J: TRBJ2-3
V: TRBV5-4
size: -
DNA: TGTGCCAGCAGCTCGGGGACTAGCGGGAGGGCTGGGTCAGATACGCAGTATTTT
CDR3: CASSSGTSGRAGSDTQYF

D: -
J: TRBJ2-3
V: TRBV11-2
size: -
DNA: TGTGCCAGCAGCCAAATAGCGCCTTCTAGCACAGATACGCAGTATTTT
CDR3: CASSQIAPSSTDTQYF

D: TRBD2
J: TRBJ2-1
V: TRBV10-3
size: once
DNA: TGTGCCATCAGCCTAGCGGGAAACCCGGCGGATGAGCAGTTCTTC
CDR3: CAISLAGNPADEQFF

D: -
J: TRBJ1-6
V: TRBV6-5
size: few
DNA: TGTGCCAGCAGTTTCCAGGGTTCGTCACCCCTCCACTTT
CDR3: CASSFQGSSPLHF

D: TRBD1
J: TRBJ2-3
V: TRBV4-3
size: -
DNA: TGCGCCAGCAGCCGGACAGGGGGTAGGGGTACGCAGTATTTT
CDR3: CASSRTGGRGTQYF

D: -
J: TRBJ1-6
V: TRBV30
size: -
DNA: TGTGCCTGGAGGGGGGGTAGCTCCTATAATTCACCCCTCCACTTT
CDR3: CAWRGGSSYNSPLHF

D: TRBD1
J: TRBJ1-4
V: TRBV3-1/TRBV3-2
size: -
DNA: TGTGCCAGCAGCCATGACAGGGTGACAAAGGAAAAACTGTTTTTT
CDR3: CASSHDRVTKEKLFF

D: TRBD1
J: TRBJ2-2
V: TRBV7-8
size: once
DNA: TGTGCCAGCAGCTTAGAGGGGGCCCCGATGAGCGGGGAGCTGTTTTTT
CDR3: CASSLEGAPMSGELFF

D: -
J: TRBJ2-4
V: TRBV6-2/TRBV6-3
size: -
DNA: TGTGCCAGCAGTTACGGGTTCCGGGCGTGGGAGGACATTCAGTACTTC
CDR3: CASSYGFRAWEDIQYF

D: -
J: TRBJ2-7
V: TRBV5-4
size: -
DNA: TGTGCCAGCAGCTTGATTAACGGCAGGGTGGACGAGCAGTACTTC
CDR3: CASSLINGRVDEQYF

D: -
J: TRBJ2-1
V: TRBV25-1
size: -
DNA: TGTGCCAGTCGACAGGCCCACAATGAGCAGTTCTTC
CDR3: CASRQAHNEQFF

D: -
J: TRBJ2-5
V: TRBV4-1
size: -
DNA: TGCGCCAGCAGCCAAGACCGTCGGGAGACCCAGTACTTC
CDR3: CASSQDRRETQYF